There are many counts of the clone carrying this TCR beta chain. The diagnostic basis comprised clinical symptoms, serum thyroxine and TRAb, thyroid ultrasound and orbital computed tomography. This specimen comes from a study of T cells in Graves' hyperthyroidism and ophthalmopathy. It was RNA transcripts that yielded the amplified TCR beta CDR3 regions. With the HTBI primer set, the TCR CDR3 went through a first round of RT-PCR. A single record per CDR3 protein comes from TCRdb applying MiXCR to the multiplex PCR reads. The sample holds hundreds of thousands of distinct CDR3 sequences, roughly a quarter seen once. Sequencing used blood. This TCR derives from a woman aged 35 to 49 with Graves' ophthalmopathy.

CDR3 nucleotide sequence: TGTGCCACCAGAGGAAATGCCATGAACACCGGGGAGCTGTTTTTT. Its translation: CATRGNAMNTGELFF. The genes are TRBV15 and TRBJ2-2; no reliable D call. The germline CDR1 and CDR2 sequences are LNHNV and YYDKDF (reference sequence). The V and J ends lost 6 bases and 1 base respectively, with 12 bases between them. The CDR3 contains 15 residues.